These 7 T cell receptor beta chains originate from one sample sequenced in a study of cytomegalovirus exposure and HLA in healthy donors. TCRdb's copy holds only in-frame clones and misses some; the assay was immunoSEQ multiplex PCR. The sample holds under 200,000 clones, about 90% seen once. The specimen was PBMCs. The receptor set was obtained from a man younger than 35 in good health and CMV-seropositive.

This clone was picked up a small number of times. This sequence joins TRBV29-1 and TRBJ2-2, with D possibly TRBD1 on 5 matching bases. CDR3 length: 17 residues. From germline, CDR1 is SQVTM and CDR2 ANQGSEA. V was clipped by 3 bases and J by 0 bases, with 17 bases between them. The CDR3: CSVDSRSQGTNTGELFF. The CDR3 DNA follows: TGCAGCGTTGACTCCCGATCGCAGGGTACGAACACCGGGGAGCTGTTTTTT.

This clone appeared a single time. The chain couples TRBV9 to TRBJ2-2; a possible D gene is TRBD1 (6 bases). Germline V lookup: CDR1 SGDLS, CDR2 YYNGEE. Trimming shortened V by 6 bases and J by 4 bases, and 16 bases separated the two germline ends. There are 15 residues in the CDR3. CDR3 loop: CASTPGTITTGELFF. CDR3 sequence (DNA): TGTGCCAGCACCCCAGGGACAATCACCACCGGGGAGCTGTTTTTT.

The rearrangement links TRBV9 to TRBJ2-2, with 8 nucleotides matching TRBD2. The CDR3 has 15 amino acids. Trimming cost V 2 bases and J 1 base; bases outside gene matches: 1. Germline assignment: CDR1 SGDLS and CDR2 YYNGEE. The CDR3 loop reads CASSVAGGNTGELFF. The CDR3 DNA sequence: TGTGCCAGCAGCGTCGCGGGAGGGAACACCGGGGAGCTGTTTTTT.

This clone appeared a few times. V and J are TRBV28 and TRBJ2-7, with 7 nucleotides matching TRBD1. The trim removed 6 bases at V and 7 bases at J, leaving 9 bases unmatched. From germline, CDR1 is MDHEN and CDR2 SYDVKM. This CDR3 has 13 residues. The CDR3 region is CASSPGTVSEQYF. CDR3 nucleotides: TGTGCCAGCAGCCCGGGGACAGTATCTGAGCAGTACTTC.

This clone was counted a single time. The J gene is TRBJ2-3, the V gene TRBV7-9; D gene unclear. Germline V gene data show CDR1 as SEHNR and CDR2 as FQNEAQ (reference sequence). The V end lost 0 bases, the J end lost 1 base, and 11 bases lay between the germline ends. CDR3 length equals 16 residues. In DNA, the CDR3 is TGTGCCAGCAGCTTAGCAGCGCTAGGCGGCACAGATACGCAGTATTTT. Its protein is CASSLAALGGTDTQYF.

The chain recombines TRBV7-9 with TRBJ2-1; the match to TRBD2 covers 11 bases. Germline assignment: CDR1 SEHNR and CDR2 FQNEAQ (reference sequence). The CDR3 loop spans 12 amino acids. Losses at the gene ends were 1 base for V and 14 bases for J; bases not matched to a gene: 1. CDR3 in amino acids: CASSLVAGGKFF. The CDR3 nucleotides are TGTGCCAGCAGCTTAGTAGCGGGAGGGAAGTTCTTC.

This clone came up once. This chain connects TRBV4-1 to TRBJ2-1; 7 nucleotides agree with TRBD1. The germline CDR1 and CDR2 sequences are MGHRA and YSYEKL. J lost 9 bases, V lost 0 bases, and 11 bases had no gene match. CDR3 size: 16 residues. The CDR3 region is CASSQDRDSELREQFF. The CDR3 DNA follows: TGCGCCAGCAGCCAAGACCGGGACAGTGAATTACGTGAGCAGTTCTTC.